This T cell receptor (beta chain) was observed in a study of Ad26.COV2.S vaccination and SARS-CoV-2 variants. Regarding the study as a whole: The placebo group had lower spike-specific TCR breadth than the vaccine recipients did. Total responses of T cells may have been underestimated by the analyses of TCR breadth and depth.

Some clones are missing from TCRdb's copy, which holds only in-frame ones; the method was immunoSEQ multiplex PCR. The profile shows over 110,000 clones, more than 80% of them singletons. J lost 2 bases, V lost 0 bases, and 6 bases had no gene match. This CDR3 is 19 amino acids long. Germline assignment: CDR1 SGDLS and CDR2 YYNGEE. This clone turned up a few times. The antigen remains unidentified. The rearrangement links TRBV9 to TRBJ2-6, with 12 bases aligning to TRBD1. The specimen was peripheral blood, collected after recovery from COVID-19. The origin of this receptor is a human donor who had recovered from COVID-19. CDR3 loop: CASSVGPGTGGAGANVLTF. DNA for the CDR3: TGTGCCAGCAGCGTAGGTCCGGGGACAGGGGGCGCTGGGGCCAACGTCCTGACTTTC. Supplemented by reference TRBV9 and TRBJ2-6, the full variable domain reads DSGVTQTPKHLITATGQRVTLRCSPRSGDLSVYWYQQSLDQGLQFLIQYYNGEERAKGNILERFSAQQFPDLHSELNLSSLELGDSALYFCASSVGPGTGGAGANVLTFGAGSRLTVL.